The source of this T cell receptor beta chain is a study of blood T cell repertoires in COVID-19. In terms of age and location, participants ranged from roughly 18 to 100 years and lived in about two dozen US areas. Each participant's cohort was designated according to participant-reported clinical history. Two consecutive negative NP/OP PCR tests, clearance, or resolved symptoms defined Cohort 3 recovery. Original processing methods: Counts of nucleated cells, estimated from reference gene primer amplification, were obtained. The protocol was immunoSEQ multiplex PCR, while the TCRdb copy is restricted to in-frame clones and leaves out a portion. That table supplies the V and J calls and clone size; D and trimming were determined from the DNA. The table lists 150,000 to 200,000 clones, around 90% of them singletons. V dropped 0 bases and J dropped 0 bases, with 7 bases sitting between them. Germline V gene lookup returns CDR1 SGDLS and CDR2 YYNGEE. This CDR3 has 16 residues.

J is TRBJ1-6 and V is TRBV9; D unresolved. The origin of this receptor is a woman aged 25 to 39 who had recovered from COVID-19. Material: PBMCs or T cells enriched from blood (not recorded which). The CDR3 loop is CASSVGYTSYNSPLHF. For the CDR3, the DNA is TGTGCCAGCAGCGTAGGATACACCTCCTATAATTCACCCCTCCACTTT.